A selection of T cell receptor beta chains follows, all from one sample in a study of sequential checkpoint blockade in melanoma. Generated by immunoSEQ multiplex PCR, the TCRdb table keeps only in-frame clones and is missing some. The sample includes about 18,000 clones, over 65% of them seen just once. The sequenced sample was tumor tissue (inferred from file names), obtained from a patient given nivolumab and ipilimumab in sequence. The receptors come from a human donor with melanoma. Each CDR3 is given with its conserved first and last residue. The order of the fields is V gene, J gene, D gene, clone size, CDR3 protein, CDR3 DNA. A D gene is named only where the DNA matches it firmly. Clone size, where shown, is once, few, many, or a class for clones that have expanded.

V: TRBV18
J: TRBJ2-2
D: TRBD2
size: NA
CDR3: CASSLWTSGSGTGELFF
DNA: TGTGCCAGCTCACTGTGGACTAGCGGGAGTGGTACCGGGGAGCTGTTTTTT

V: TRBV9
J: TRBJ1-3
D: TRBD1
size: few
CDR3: CASSFQGARGNTIYF
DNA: TGTGCCAGCAGCTTCCAGGGGGCTCGTGGAAACACCATATATTTT

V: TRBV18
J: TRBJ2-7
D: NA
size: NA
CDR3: CASSPAEVRPGEQYF
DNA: TGTGCCAGCTCACCAGCGGAGGTTCGGCCGGGAGAGCAGTACTTC

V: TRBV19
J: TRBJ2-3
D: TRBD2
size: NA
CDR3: CASSKAPGWVSGRSDTQYF
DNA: TGTGCCAGTAGTAAAGCCCCTGGCTGGGTCAGCGGGAGATCAGATACGCAGTATTTT

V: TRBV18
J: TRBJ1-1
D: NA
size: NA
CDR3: CASSPNPHTEAFF
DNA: TGTGCCAGCTCACCCAACCCGCACACTGAAGCTTTCTTT

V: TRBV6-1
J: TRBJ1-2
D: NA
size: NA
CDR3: CASSEAAAGYTF
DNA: TGTGCCAGCAGTGAAGCCGCGGCGGGCTACACCTTC

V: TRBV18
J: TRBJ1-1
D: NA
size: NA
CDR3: CASSPQTELNTEAFF
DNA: TGTGCCAGCTCACCACAGACAGAATTGAACACTGAAGCTTTCTTT

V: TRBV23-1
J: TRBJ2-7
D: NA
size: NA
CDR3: CASSLWQGLEQYF
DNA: TGCGCCAGCAGCTTGTGGCAGGGCCTCGAGCAGTACTTC

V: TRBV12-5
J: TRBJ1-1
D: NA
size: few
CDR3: CASGQGLGTEAFF
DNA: TGTGCCAGCGGTCAGGGGCTTGGCACTGAAGCTTTCTTT

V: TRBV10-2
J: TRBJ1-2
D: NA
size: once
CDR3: CASSYAQQNYGYTF
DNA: TGCGCCAGCAGTTACGCTCAGCAGAACTATGGCTACACCTTC

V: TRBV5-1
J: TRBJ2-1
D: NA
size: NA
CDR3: CASSLGADYAPDNEQFF
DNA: TGCGCCAGCTCCCTAGGGGCGGACTACGCACCGGACAATGAGCAGTTCTTC

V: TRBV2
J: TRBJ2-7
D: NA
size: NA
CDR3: CASSEGLTGVAEQYF
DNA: TGTGCCAGCAGTGAAGGTTTAACGGGAGTGGCCGAGCAGTACTTC

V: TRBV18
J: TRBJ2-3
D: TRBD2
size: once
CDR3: CASSPGLAGSTDTQYF
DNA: TGTGCCAGCTCACCCGGACTAGCGGGGAGTACAGATACGCAGTATTTT

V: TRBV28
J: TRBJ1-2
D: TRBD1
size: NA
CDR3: CASSRRDRGNGYTF
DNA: TGTGCCAGCAGCCGAAGGGACAGGGGAAATGGCTACACCTTC

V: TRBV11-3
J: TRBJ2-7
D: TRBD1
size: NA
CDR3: CASSLAGGQGYEQYF
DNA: TGTGCCAGCAGCTTGGCCGGGGGACAGGGCTACGAGCAGTACTTC

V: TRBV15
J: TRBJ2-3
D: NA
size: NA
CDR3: CATSRDSPRGTDTQYF
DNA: TGTGCCACCAGCAGAGATTCCCCTCGGGGCACAGATACGCAGTATTTT

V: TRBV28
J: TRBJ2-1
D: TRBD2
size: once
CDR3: CASGTSGNNEQFF
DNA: TGTGCCAGCGGGACTAGCGGAAACAATGAGCAGTTCTTC

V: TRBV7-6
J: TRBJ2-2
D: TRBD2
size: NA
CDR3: CASRFNAGGAGGELFF
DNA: TGTGCCAGCAGATTCAACGCCGGGGGGGCCGGCGGGGAGCTGTTTTTT

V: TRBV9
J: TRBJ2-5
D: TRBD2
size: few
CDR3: CASSVAAGVEGTQYF
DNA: TGTGCCAGCAGCGTAGCAGCGGGAGTAGAGGGGACCCAGTACTTC

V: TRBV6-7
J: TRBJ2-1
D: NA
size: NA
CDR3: CASRVGNEQFF
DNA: TGTGCCAGCAGGGTTGGCAATGAGCAGTTCTTC

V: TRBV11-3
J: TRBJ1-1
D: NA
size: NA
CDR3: CASSGQLMNTEAFF
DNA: TGTGCCAGCAGTGGTCAGCTTATGAACACTGAAGCTTTCTTT

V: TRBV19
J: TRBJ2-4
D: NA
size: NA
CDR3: CASSMGSLQNIQYF
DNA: TGTGCCAGTAGTATGGGGTCCCTACAAAACATTCAGTACTTC

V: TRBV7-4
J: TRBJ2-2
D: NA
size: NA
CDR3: CASSPQMATGELFF
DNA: TGTGCCAGCAGCCCCCAGATGGCTACCGGGGAGCTGTTTTTT

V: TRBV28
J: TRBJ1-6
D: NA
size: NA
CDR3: CASSPLMGNSPLHF
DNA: TGTGCCAGCAGTCCGCTAATGGGTAATTCACCCCTCCACTTT

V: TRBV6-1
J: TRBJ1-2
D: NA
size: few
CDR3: CASSEGTDDGYTF
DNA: TGTGCCAGCAGTGAAGGGACGGATGATGGCTACACCTTC

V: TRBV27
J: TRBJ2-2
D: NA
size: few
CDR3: CASSSPVGTWNTGELFF
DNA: TGTGCCAGCAGCTCCCCGGTCGGGACTTGGAACACCGGGGAGCTGTTTTTT

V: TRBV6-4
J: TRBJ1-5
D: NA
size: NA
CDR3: CASKGPNQPQHF
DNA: TGTGCCAGCAAGGGGCCCAATCAGCCCCAGCATTTT

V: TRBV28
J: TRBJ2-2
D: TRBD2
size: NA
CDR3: CASMGGRVATGELFF
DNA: TGTGCCAGCATGGGGGGGAGGGTTGCCACCGGGGAGCTGTTTTTT

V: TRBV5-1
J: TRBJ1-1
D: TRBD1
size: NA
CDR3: CASTTGELWGTNTEAFF
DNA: TGCGCCAGTACGACAGGGGAGTTGTGGGGCACGAACACTGAAGCTTTCTTT